Detailed here is one T cell receptor (beta chain). The data are from a study of blood T cell repertoires in COVID-19. Looking at the study overall: Sites in the United States, Italy and Spain provided acute and convalescent COVID-19 samples.

The trim removed 6 bases at V and 0 bases at J, leaving 5 bases unmatched. Germline CDR1 MNHEY, CDR2 SVGAGI. The CDR3 loop spans 15 amino acids. Per the study methods: Nucleated cell number was recorded as an estimate derived from reference gene primer amplification. The protocol was immunoSEQ multiplex PCR, while the TCRdb copy is restricted to in-frame clones and leaves out a portion. V and J calls and clone size are those listed in that table; D and trimming were worked out from the DNA. The sample has 350,000 to 450,000 clones, roughly 85% seen once; the top ten hold roughly 3.4%. Sequences were obtained from peripheral blood. The chain employs TRBV6-5 and TRBJ2-1, with TRBD2 matching 7 bases. The sequence was obtained from a woman between 18 and 29 years old with acute or convalescent COVID-19. The CDR3 bases are TGTGCCAGCAGAGTGCTAGCGGACTCCTACAATGAGCAGTTCTTC. Translation gives CASRVLADSYNEQFF.